This TCR beta chain is from a study of T cell responses to AZD1222 COVID-19 vaccine. As to this clone: What it recognizes is unknown.

Here immunoSEQ multiplex PCR was the method, and the copy in TCRdb shows in-frame clones only, minus some. This table has 130,000 or so clones, approximately 90% appearing once. The germline CDR1 and CDR2 sequences are SGHNT and YENEEA. There are 14 residues in the CDR3. V dropped 8 bases and J dropped 6; count of bases not matched to a gene: 5. Regarding the study as a whole: Spike-wide vaccine-associated CD4 TCRs dominated at 160-218 and 743-854. Donors were largely white British and mainly female; clonal diversity was possibly underestimated.

The material was peripheral blood, obtained on day 0 of AZD1222 vaccination. This chain links TRBV11-3 with TRBJ2-2, with TRBD2 matching over 11 bases. The source of this sequence is an adult in good health. The CDR3 is CASRRTSGSGELFF. In DNA form, the CDR3 reads TGTGCCAGCCGGAGGACTAGCGGGTCCGGGGAGCTGTTTTTT. The full variable domain, completed using reference TRBV11-3 and TRBJ2-2, is EAGVVQSPRYKIIEKKQPVAFWCNPISGHNTLYWYLQNLGQGPELLIRYENEEAVDDSQLPKDRFSAERLKGVDSTLKIQPAELGDSAVYLCASRRTSGSGELFFGEGSRLTVL.